One and the same sample provided the 2 T cell receptor beta chains below, sequenced in a study of T cell responses to AZD1222 COVID-19 vaccine. The table came from immunoSEQ multiplex PCR; TCRdb's copy has only in-frame clones and leaves some out. The table lists 90,000 to 110,000 clones, about 89% of them singletons. Sequenced here: peripheral blood, sampled on day 0 of AZD1222 vaccination. The origin of the receptors is an adult in good health.

The chain employs TRBV5-6 and TRBJ2-3; perhaps TRBD2 as D (5 bases). Germline V gene sequence: CDR1 SGHDT, CDR2 YYEEEE. The CDR3 totals 15 residues. The germline V and J ends were trimmed by 2 bases and 0 bases, with 10 bases remaining between them. In DNA, the CDR3 is TGTGCCAGCAGCTTCGACTGGACTAGCACAGATACGCAGTATTTT. Translated, it gives CASSFDWTSTDTQYF.

This clone was counted once. J is TRBJ1-3 and V is TRBV5-1, with D perhaps TRBD1 (6 bases). With 5 bases removed from V and 2 bases from J, the gap between germline ends came to 11 bases. CDR3 length: 14 amino acids. In germline, CDR1 is SGHRS, CDR2 YFSETQ. The CDR3 DNA is TGCGCCAGCAGTGAACAGGGAGCTGGAAACACCATATATTTT. Encoded protein: CASSEQGAGNTIYF. Drawing the rest from reference TRBV5-1 and TRBJ1-3, the complete variable domain is KAGVTQTPRYLIKTRGQQVTLSCSPISGHRSVSWYQQTPGQGLQFLFEYFSETQRNKGNFPGRFSGRQFSNSRSEMNVSTLELGDSALYLCASSEQGAGNTIYFGEGSWLTVV.